This TCR beta chain was found in a study of technical replicates of blood from a few donors. The germline V and J ends were trimmed by 3 bases and 2 bases, with 13 bases remaining between them. The CDR3 is 16 residues long. Germline V gene data show CDR1 as KGHSH and CDR2 as LQKENI. Sequencing used immunoSEQ multiplex PCR; TCRdb keeps in-frame clones, though not all of them. The table lists about 44,000 clones, around 96% of them singletons. This chain uses TRBV18 with TRBJ1-4; maybe TRBD1 (5 bases). The clonotype was recovered from a human donor in good health. Sequencing was done on a sample of T cells isolated from PBMCs. CDR3: CASSPVAGTTNEKLFF. The CDR3 nucleotides read TGTGCCAGCTCACCTGTAGCCGGGACTACTAATGAAAAACTGTTTTTT.